Listed below are T cell receptor beta chains from one sample, sequenced in a study of esophageal squamous cell carcinoma under preoperative chemotherapy. TCRdb reanalysed the PCR reads using MiXCR and keeps one entry per CDR3 protein. Of about 32,000 distinct CDR3 sequences detected, about half appear once; the ten largest clones hold more than 20%. The sample was gathered from a patient given preoperative chemotherapy. Receptor source: a human donor with esophageal squamous cell carcinoma. The donor label of this sample is uncertain. Each CDR3 is given with its conserved first and last residue. The order of the fields is CDR3 protein, CDR3 DNA, V gene, D gene, CDR3 length, clone size, J gene. The D gene is left open where the match is weak. Clone size is not always given. Where it is, it says once, few, many or a class for expanded clones.

cdr3_aa: CASSFMGDKDGYTF
cdr3_nt: TGTGCCAGCAGTTTTATGGGGGATAAGGATGGCTACACCTTC
v_call: TRBV12-3/TRBV12-4
d_call: .
cdr3_length: 14
clone_size: .
j_call: TRBJ1-2

cdr3_aa: CASRRIQGSSDTQYF
cdr3_nt: TGTGCCAGCAGGCGCATTCAGGGGTCCTCCGATACGCAGTATTTT
v_call: TRBV6-1
d_call: .
cdr3_length: 15
clone_size: .
j_call: TRBJ2-3

cdr3_aa: CASSSRPAETQYF
cdr3_nt: TGTGCCAGCAGCTCCCGGCCAGCAGAGACCCAGTACTTC
v_call: TRBV7-6
d_call: .
cdr3_length: 13
clone_size: .
j_call: TRBJ2-5

cdr3_aa: CASSELSEKLFF
cdr3_nt: TGTGCCAGCAGTGAATTAAGCGAAAAACTGTTTTTT
v_call: TRBV6-1
d_call: .
cdr3_length: 12
clone_size: few
j_call: TRBJ1-4

cdr3_aa: CASSKTVPINSPLHF
cdr3_nt: TGTGCCAGTAGTAAGACAGTGCCGATTAATTCACCCCTCCACTTT
v_call: TRBV19
d_call: .
cdr3_length: 15
clone_size: .
j_call: TRBJ1-6

cdr3_aa: CASRGRERETQYF
cdr3_nt: TGTGCCAGCAGAGGGCGGGAGAGAGAGACCCAGTACTTC
v_call: TRBV6-1
d_call: TRBD2
cdr3_length: 13
clone_size: .
j_call: TRBJ2-5

cdr3_aa: CAGGFGGRGEDTQYF
cdr3_nt: TGTGCCGGGGGGTTCGGGGGCCGTGGGGAAGACACCCAGTACTTC
v_call: TRBV11-3
d_call: .
cdr3_length: 15
clone_size: .
j_call: TRBJ2-5

cdr3_aa: CASSDRTGYNEQFF
cdr3_nt: TGTGCCAGCAGTGATCGGACAGGGTACAATGAGCAGTTCTTC
v_call: TRBV12-3/TRBV12-4
d_call: TRBD1
cdr3_length: 14
clone_size: many
j_call: TRBJ2-1

cdr3_aa: CASRRRGRASYNEQFF
cdr3_nt: TGTGCCAGCAGGCGGCGGGGGAGGGCGTCCTACAATGAGCAGTTCTTC
v_call: TRBV6-1
d_call: TRBD2
cdr3_length: 16
clone_size: many
j_call: TRBJ2-1

cdr3_aa: CASSPTDEETQYF
cdr3_nt: TGTGCCAGCAGCCCTACCGATGAAGAGACCCAGTACTTC
v_call: TRBV7-9
d_call: .
cdr3_length: 13
clone_size: many
j_call: TRBJ2-5

cdr3_aa: CASSLGTGYGYTF
cdr3_nt: TGTGCCAGCAGCTTAGGGACGGGATATGGCTACACCTTC
v_call: TRBV11-3
d_call: .
cdr3_length: 13
clone_size: many
j_call: TRBJ1-2